The rows below give T cell receptor beta chains drawn from one sample of a study of early T cells in non-severe SARS-CoV-2 infection. TCRdb reprocessed the 5' RACE reads via MiXCR and lists one record per CDR3 protein. The profile shows around 80,000 distinct CDR3 sequences, around 14% of them singletons. Sequenced: whole blood. The receptors were sampled from an adult who was a healthcare worker with PCR-confirmed SARS-CoV-2 infection or an uninfected control (not recorded which). Both conserved end residues are part of each CDR3. The D gene is left open where the match is weak. Expanded clones are given a class, and other clones once, few, many or no size at all.

V gene: TRBV9
clone size: few
D gene: TRBD2
J gene: TRBJ2-3
CDR3 DNA: TGTGCCAGCAGCGTAGCTACACCGACTAGCGGGACTTCTACGCAGTATTTT
CDR3 protein: CASSVATPTSGTSTQYF

V gene: TRBV20-1
clone size: few
D gene: TRBD1
J gene: TRBJ2-7
CDR3 DNA: TGCAGTGCAGGGGACAGCGACTCCTACGAGCAGTACTTC
CDR3 protein: CSAGDSDSYEQYF

V gene: TRBV28
clone size: many
D gene: TRBD2
J gene: TRBJ2-7
CDR3 DNA: TGTGCCTCTAGCGGGAGGCCTGCCCTAGAGCAGTACTTC
CDR3 protein: CASSGRPALEQYF

V gene: TRBV5-1
clone size: .
D gene: .
J gene: TRBJ1-6
CDR3 DNA: TGCGCCAGCAGCTTATCCCCCGGGCGAAGGGCAGATTCACCCCTCCACTTT
CDR3 protein: CASSLSPGRRADSPLHF

V gene: TRBV29-1
clone size: few
D gene: .
J gene: TRBJ2-2
CDR3 DNA: TGCAGCGCTGCGGTGGACCCCACCGGGGAGCTGTTTTTT
CDR3 protein: CSAAVDPTGELFF

V gene: TRBV12-3/TRBV12-4
clone size: many
D gene: .
J gene: TRBJ1-6
CDR3 DNA: TGTGCCAGCAGCTTAAGGGGGTTCGGTTCACCCCTCCACTTT
CDR3 protein: CASSLRGFGSPLHF

V gene: TRBV20-1
clone size: few
D gene: .
J gene: TRBJ2-1
CDR3 DNA: TGCAGTGCTAGAGGTGTCAGGGGCTCCTACAATGAGCAGTTCTTC
CDR3 protein: CSARGVRGSYNEQFF

V gene: TRBV11-1
clone size: few
D gene: .
J gene: TRBJ2-7
CDR3 DNA: TGTGCCAGCAGCCCAAGCCGCTACGAGCAGTACTTC
CDR3 protein: CASSPSRYEQYF

V gene: TRBV28
clone size: .
D gene: TRBD2
J gene: TRBJ2-3
CDR3 DNA: TGTGCCAGCAGTCCCGGCCTGGTGAGCGGGAGGGCGGATACGCAGTATTTT
CDR3 protein: CASSPGLVSGRADTQYF

V gene: TRBV3-1
clone size: many
D gene: .
J gene: TRBJ2-7
CDR3 DNA: TGTGCCAGCAGCCCCCGGGGGAACTACGAGCAGTACTTC
CDR3 protein: CASSPRGNYEQYF

V gene: TRBV5-4
clone size: .
D gene: .
J gene: TRBJ2-7
CDR3 DNA: TGTGCCAGCAGCTTTCGGACTGTATCTGAGCAGTACTTC
CDR3 protein: CASSFRTVSEQYF

V gene: TRBV6-5
clone size: few
D gene: .
J gene: TRBJ2-7
CDR3 DNA: TGTGCCGCCAGGGGTTTTATGTACGAGCAGTACTTC
CDR3 protein: CAARGFMYEQYF

V gene: TRBV5-1
clone size: many
D gene: TRBD2
J gene: TRBJ2-7
CDR3 DNA: TGCGCCAGCAGCGGCGGGACTAGCGGGGCGGATCCCTACGAGCAGTACTTC
CDR3 protein: CASSGGTSGADPYEQYF

V gene: TRBV9
clone size: .
D gene: .
J gene: TRBJ2-2
CDR3 DNA: TGTGCCAGCAGCCCCGAGGGAGCGACCGGGGAGCTGTTTTTT
CDR3 protein: CASSPEGATGELFF

V gene: TRBV5-1
clone size: few
D gene: .
J gene: TRBJ1-1
CDR3 DNA: TGCGCCAGCAGCTTAGGCACTGAAGCTTTCTTT
CDR3 protein: CASSLGTEAFF

V gene: TRBV7-8
clone size: .
D gene: TRBD1
J gene: TRBJ1-2
CDR3 DNA: TGTGCCAGCAGCCCAACAGGGGGAAGGAATGGCTACACCTTC
CDR3 protein: CASSPTGGRNGYTF

V gene: TRBV20-1
clone size: few
D gene: .
J gene: TRBJ2-3
CDR3 DNA: TGCAGTGCTAGAATCGCTCCGGGACGGATTTTCACAGATACGCAGTATTTT
CDR3 protein: CSARIAPGRIFTDTQYF

V gene: TRBV7-2
clone size: many
D gene: TRBD2
J gene: TRBJ2-1
CDR3 DNA: TGTGCCAGCAGCCCCATAGCGGGGGGGCAGTATGAGCAGTTCTTC
CDR3 protein: CASSPIAGGQYEQFF

V gene: TRBV20-1
clone size: .
D gene: .
J gene: TRBJ2-5
CDR3 DNA: TGCAGTGCTAGAAGGGGAGGAGAGACCCAGTACTTC
CDR3 protein: CSARRGGETQYF

V gene: TRBV4-2
clone size: .
D gene: .
J gene: TRBJ2-7
CDR3 DNA: TGTGCTACCGGGCCAGCTAGTCCCTACGAGCAGTACTTC
CDR3 protein: CATGPASPYEQYF

V gene: TRBV9
clone size: .
D gene: .
J gene: TRBJ2-3
CDR3 DNA: TGTGCCAGCAGCCGTGGAGGTGATACGCAGTATTTT
CDR3 protein: CASSRGGDTQYF

V gene: TRBV7-9
clone size: .
D gene: .
J gene: TRBJ2-7
CDR3 DNA: TGTGCCAGCAGCTACGACAGGCTAGGGGAGCAGTACTTC
CDR3 protein: CASSYDRLGEQYF

V gene: TRBV10-3
clone size: few
D gene: .
J gene: TRBJ1-2
CDR3 DNA: TGTGCCATCAGTCTGGCGGGGTTGGATGGCTACACCTTC
CDR3 protein: CAISLAGLDGYTF

V gene: TRBV5-1
clone size: many
D gene: TRBD1
J gene: TRBJ1-2
CDR3 DNA: TGCGCCAGCAGCTCGGGGGACAGGGTTGTTGAGAACTATGGCTACACCTTC
CDR3 protein: CASSSGDRVVENYGYTF

V gene: TRBV28
clone size: .
D gene: TRBD2
J gene: TRBJ2-1
CDR3 DNA: TGTGCCAGCATCCCCGGGGGAGGGCTCCGAGAGCAGTTCTTC
CDR3 protein: CASIPGGGLREQFF

V gene: TRBV7-9
clone size: many
D gene: TRBD1
J gene: TRBJ1-5
CDR3 DNA: TGTGCCAGCAGCTCAACCGACAGGGGGTGCAATCAGCCCCAGCATTTT
CDR3 protein: CASSSTDRGCNQPQHF

V gene: TRBV12-3/TRBV12-4
clone size: many
D gene: .
J gene: TRBJ1-3
CDR3 DNA: TGTGCCAGCAGAACTCGGGGCCAGCGCACCATATATTTT
CDR3 protein: CASRTRGQRTIYF

V gene: TRBV29-1
clone size: .
D gene: .
J gene: TRBJ1-2
CDR3 DNA: TGCAGCGTTGAAGAAGAGGGGACAAGTAGCGGCTACACCTTC
CDR3 protein: CSVEEEGTSSGYTF

V gene: TRBV7-2
clone size: .
D gene: .
J gene: TRBJ1-1
CDR3 DNA: TGTGCCAGCAGCTTAGACTTTGGGACGACTGAAGCTTTCTTT
CDR3 protein: CASSLDFGTTEAFF

V gene: TRBV6-6
clone size: few
D gene: .
J gene: TRBJ1-6
CDR3 DNA: TGTGCCAGCAGTTACAGGCCGTCGAGCTCCTATAATTCACCCCTCCACTTT
CDR3 protein: CASSYRPSSSYNSPLHF

V gene: TRBV7-7
clone size: .
D gene: .
J gene: TRBJ1-2
CDR3 DNA: TGTGCTAGCAGCTTAGCGAGGAGAGGGGACACTAACTATGGCTACACCTTC
CDR3 protein: CASSLARRGDTNYGYTF

V gene: TRBV11-2
clone size: many
D gene: .
J gene: TRBJ2-4
CDR3 DNA: TGTGCCAGCAGCTTAGGACCTCGAGAAGTAGCCAAAAACATTCAGTACTTC
CDR3 protein: CASSLGPREVAKNIQYF

V gene: TRBV7-2
clone size: .
D gene: .
J gene: TRBJ1-1
CDR3 DNA: TGTGCCAGCAGCTACGGATTGTTCGCTGAAGCTTTCTTT
CDR3 protein: CASSYGLFAEAFF

V gene: TRBV19
clone size: many
D gene: .
J gene: TRBJ1-5
CDR3 DNA: TGTGCCAGTAGTAAGGACAAATATCAGCCCCAGCATTTT
CDR3 protein: CASSKDKYQPQHF

V gene: TRBV12-3/TRBV12-4
clone size: .
D gene: .
J gene: TRBJ2-7
CDR3 DNA: TGTGCCAGCAGTTTGGATCTCTTCTCCGAGCAGTACTTC
CDR3 protein: CASSLDLFSEQYF

V gene: TRBV19
clone size: .
D gene: TRBD1
J gene: TRBJ1-2
CDR3 DNA: TGTGCCAGTAGTTTTCGGACAGGGCACTATGGCTACACCTTC
CDR3 protein: CASSFRTGHYGYTF

V gene: TRBV2
clone size: few
D gene: TRBD1
J gene: TRBJ2-3
CDR3 DNA: TGTGCCAGCGCAGGACAGGGATACCCCACAGATACGCAGTATTTT
CDR3 protein: CASAGQGYPTDTQYF

V gene: TRBV6-4
clone size: .
D gene: TRBD2
J gene: TRBJ2-1
CDR3 DNA: TGTGCCAGCAGTGTTTCGGGACTAGCTATGAATGAGCAGTTCTTC
CDR3 protein: CASSVSGLAMNEQFF

V gene: TRBV11-2
clone size: .
D gene: .
J gene: TRBJ1-2
CDR3 DNA: TGTGCCAGCAGCTCCCTTCGGCGGGGAAGGGAATATGGCTACACCTTC
CDR3 protein: CASSSLRRGREYGYTF

V gene: TRBV3-1
clone size: .
D gene: TRBD1
J gene: TRBJ2-1
CDR3 DNA: TGTGCCAGCAGCCAACGGACAGGGTGGGACTATGAGCAGTTCTTC
CDR3 protein: CASSQRTGWDYEQFF

V gene: TRBV7-4
clone size: .
D gene: TRBD1
J gene: TRBJ1-1
CDR3 DNA: TGTGCCAGCAGCTTAAGGGACAGGAACACTGAAGCTTTCTTT
CDR3 protein: CASSLRDRNTEAFF

V gene: TRBV20-1
clone size: few
D gene: .
J gene: TRBJ1-6
CDR3 DNA: TGCAGTGCTAGGGGACCGAGCTCCTATAATTCACCCCTCCACTTT
CDR3 protein: CSARGPSSYNSPLHF

V gene: TRBV18
clone size: .
D gene: .
J gene: TRBJ1-2
CDR3 DNA: TGTGCCAGCTCACCAACATTGACGGAGGACTATGGCTACACCTTC
CDR3 protein: CASSPTLTEDYGYTF

V gene: TRBV2
clone size: .
D gene: TRBD2
J gene: TRBJ2-7
CDR3 DNA: TGTGCCAGCATCTTTTTTAGCGGGGGGGCCTACGAGCAGTACTTC
CDR3 protein: CASIFFSGGAYEQYF

V gene: TRBV20-1
clone size: many
D gene: TRBD1
J gene: TRBJ1-2
CDR3 DNA: TGCAGTGCCAGGACAGGGGAGGTTCGCTACACCTTC
CDR3 protein: CSARTGEVRYTF

V gene: TRBV11-2
clone size: many
D gene: .
J gene: TRBJ2-3
CDR3 DNA: TGTGCCAGCAGCTTAGTGAGGCGAGATACGCAGTATTTT
CDR3 protein: CASSLVRRDTQYF

V gene: TRBV5-4
clone size: many
D gene: TRBD1
J gene: TRBJ1-4
CDR3 DNA: TGTGCCAGCAGCCGCTGGGGACAGGGGGATGAAAAACTGTTTTTT
CDR3 protein: CASSRWGQGDEKLFF

V gene: TRBV5-4
clone size: .
D gene: TRBD2
J gene: TRBJ2-7
CDR3 DNA: TGTGCCAGCAGCTTGGAGGGAGCGGGACCATCCTACGAGCAGTACTTC
CDR3 protein: CASSLEGAGPSYEQYF

V gene: TRBV20-1
clone size: many
D gene: .
J gene: TRBJ1-5
CDR3 DNA: TGCAGTGCTATTGGGCAGGGAGTGGATCAGCCCCAGCATTTT
CDR3 protein: CSAIGQGVDQPQHF

V gene: TRBV3-1
clone size: few
D gene: .
J gene: TRBJ2-2
CDR3 DNA: TGTGCCAGCAGCCAAGGCACCGGGGAGCTGTTTTTT
CDR3 protein: CASSQGTGELFF

V gene: TRBV27
clone size: many
D gene: .
J gene: TRBJ1-6
CDR3 DNA: TGTGCCAGCAGCTTGGCCAGCTCCTATAATTCACCCCTCCACTTT
CDR3 protein: CASSLASSYNSPLHF

V gene: TRBV6-2/TRBV6-3
clone size: many
D gene: .
J gene: TRBJ1-1
CDR3 DNA: TGTGCCAGCAGTTCGACAGGACCGATGAACACTGAAGTTTTCTTT
CDR3 protein: CASSSTGPMNTEVFF

V gene: TRBV12-3/TRBV12-4
clone size: .
D gene: .
J gene: TRBJ2-7
CDR3 DNA: TGTGCCAGCAGTTTCCGGGGGAGCTACGAGCAGTACTTC
CDR3 protein: CASSFRGSYEQYF

V gene: TRBV20-1
clone size: many
D gene: .
J gene: TRBJ1-2
CDR3 DNA: TGCAGTGCCCCGAGGGGCGGCTATGGCTACACCTTC
CDR3 protein: CSAPRGGYGYTF

V gene: TRBV9
clone size: many
D gene: .
J gene: TRBJ2-3
CDR3 DNA: TGTGCCAGCAGCGTAGTTGGGGGCCCAGATACGCAGTATTTT
CDR3 protein: CASSVVGGPDTQYF

V gene: TRBV6-5
clone size: few
D gene: TRBD2
J gene: TRBJ2-7
CDR3 DNA: TGTGCCAGCCGGACTAGCCGTGGCTACGAGCAGTACTTC
CDR3 protein: CASRTSRGYEQYF

V gene: TRBV7-6
clone size: many
D gene: TRBD2
J gene: TRBJ2-3
CDR3 DNA: TGTGCCAGCAGCTCACCCGGGACTAGGTCTCCAGATACGCAGTATTTT
CDR3 protein: CASSSPGTRSPDTQYF

V gene: TRBV19
clone size: few
D gene: TRBD2
J gene: TRBJ2-3
CDR3 DNA: TGTGCCAGCGGACTAGCGGGTGGCACAGATACGCAGTATTTT
CDR3 protein: CASGLAGGTDTQYF

V gene: TRBV6-6
clone size: many
D gene: TRBD1
J gene: TRBJ1-5
CDR3 DNA: TGTGCCAGCAGTCGATCGGACAGGGGGGGAAGCAATCAGCCCCAGCATTTT
CDR3 protein: CASSRSDRGGSNQPQHF